These 29 T cell receptor beta chains were all obtained from the same sample, sequenced in a study of T cells in Graves' hyperthyroidism and ophthalmopathy. From RNA transcripts, TCR beta CDR3 regions were amplified. An initial round of RT-PCR targeting the TCR CDR3 relied on the HTBI primer set. In TCRdb, the multiplex PCR reads were re-called with MiXCR into one record per CDR3 protein. The sample records hundreds of thousands of distinct CDR3 sequences, 40% to 55% being singletons. Material: peripheral blood or thyroid tissue (not recorded which). The origin of the receptors is an adult man with Graves' disease, either hyperthyroidism or ophthalmopathy (not recorded which).

This clonotype was seen at least ten times. The genes are TRBV7-8 and TRBJ2-5, with a weak D call TRBD2 (5 bases). Deletions cut 0 bases from V and 1 base from J, with 9 bases between. The length of the CDR3 is 15 residues. CDR1 and CDR2 from the germline V gene are SGHVS and FQNEAQ. CDR3 nucleotides: TGTGCCAGCAGCTTAGCGCTACGGGGCCAAGAGACCCAGTACTTC. Translating it yields CASSLALRGQETQYF.

This clonotype showed up many times. The genes are TRBV10-3 and TRBJ2-7; 9 bases fit TRBD1. This CDR3 comprises 15 residues. J gave up 2 bases and V 5 bases, and 7 bases lay outside the gene matches. The germline CDR1 and CDR2 sequences are ENHRY and SYGVKD. DNA of the CDR3: TGTGCCATCAGTTATGGGGGGACAGGGCCCTACGAGCAGTACTTC. This codes for CAISYGGTGPYEQYF.

The sample holds many counts of this clonotype. This sequence joins TRBV2 and TRBJ1-6, with TRBD1 identical over 9 bases. Trimming removed 6 bases from V and 13 bases from J; junction bases left unmatched: 10. The CDR3 runs 14 residues. Per germline, CDR1 SNHLY and CDR2 FYNNEI. The CDR3 sequence is CASSVDRGQGPLHF. The CDR3 region has the DNA TGTGCCAGCAGCGTGGACAGGGGCCAAGGGCCCCTCCACTTT.

The chain combines TRBV4-1 with TRBJ1-5; TRBD1 agrees at 7 bases. The CDR3 runs 17 residues. CDR1 is MGHRA, CDR2 YSYEKL, per germline. The junction had 8 bases not matched to a gene; V was cut back by 3 bases and J by 0 bases. The CDR3 here is CASSQQGGSYSNQPQHF. CDR3 nucleotides: TGCGCCAGCAGCCAGCAGGGGGGTTCGTATAGCAATCAGCCCCAGCATTTT.

This chain joins TRBV27 and TRBJ1-2; D uncertain. CDR3 length: 11 residues. Deletions cut 10 bases from V and 6 bases from J, with 12 bases between. Germline lookup yields CDR1 MNHEY and CDR2 SMNVEV (reference sequence). The CDR3 region is CATRFRDGYTF. CDR3 DNA sequence: TGTGCCACCCGATTTAGAGATGGCTACACCTTC.

The gene calls are TRBV29-1 and TRBJ1-1; TRBD1 aligns across 9 bases. V lost 8 bases, J lost 0 bases, and 4 bases stayed unmatched. CDR1 SQVTM and CDR2 ANQGSEA come from the germline V gene. This CDR3 has 13 residues. CDR3 nucleotide sequence: TGCAGCCATCGGACAGGGGTGAACACTGAAGCTTTCTTT. It is translated as CSHRTGVNTEAFF.

About this clonotype: This is likely a read error, given that the CDR3 carries no conserved phenylalanine or tryptophan at its end. The DNA is omitted, as the CDR3 cannot be located on it reliably, and the CDR3 follows TCRdb's listing. This rearrangement joins TRBV29-1 to TRBJ1-1. Inclusive of both ends, the CDR3 amounts to 9 amino acids. Per the germline V gene, CDR1 is SQVTM and CDR2 is ANQGSEA. CDR3 sequence reads: CSVEDSLDY.

In its sample, this clonotype was seen a few times. This chain uses TRBV30 with TRBJ1-1; no clear D gene. In germline, CDR1 is GTSNPN, CDR2 SVGIG (reference sequence). Trimming left V 3 bases short and J 1 base short, with 6 bases between. This CDR3 comprises 12 residues. This CDR3 is CAWSWGNTEAFF. CDR3 nucleotides: TGTGCCTGGAGCTGGGGGAACACTGAAGCTTTCTTT.

This clonotype has just one count. The chain combines TRBV29-1 with TRBJ2-5, with 7 bases that match TRBD2. V shed 4 bases and J 4 bases; nucleotides not matched to a gene: 9. CDR1 and CDR2 from the germline V gene are SQVTM and ANQGSEA. This CDR3 has 14 residues. In DNA, the CDR3 is TGCAGCGTTGGGGGGGGGGAGGCGGGAGAGACCCAGTACTTC. It encodes CSVGGGEAGETQYF.

This clonotype was counted a single time. Possible read error: a much larger clone is one base away. The chain employs TRBV29-1 and TRBJ2-5; 8 bases line up with TRBD2. This CDR3 region has 12 residues. CDR1 and CDR2 from the germline V gene are SQVTM and ANQGSEA. The junction had 4 bases not matched to a gene; V was cut back by 5 bases and J by 5 bases. CDR3 sequence reads: CSVSGGRETQYF. The CDR3 DNA follows: TGCAGCGTTTCGGGGGGGCGTGAGACCCAGTACTTC. Full variable domain (outside the CDR3, taken from reference TRBV29-1 and TRBJ2-5): SAVISQKPSRDICQRGTSLTIQCQVDSQVTMMFWYRQQPGQSLTLIATANQGSEATYESGFVIDKFPISRPNLTFSTLTVSNMSPEDSSIYLCSVSGGRETQYFGPGTRLLVL.

The chain uses TRBV5-1 and TRBJ2-2; TRBD2 matches 11 bases. The V segment lost 4 bases and the J segment 3 bases; nucleotides outside the gene matches: 8. The CDR3 loop spans 17 amino acids. Germline V gene sequence: CDR1 SGHRS, CDR2 YFSETQ. CDR3 sequence reads: CASSRGLAAPDTGELFF. In DNA form, the CDR3 reads TGCGCCAGCAGCCGGGGACTAGCGGCCCCCGACACCGGGGAGCTGTTTTTT.

This clonotype was detected many times. This chain uses TRBV20-1 with TRBJ1-4; unclear D gene. CDR1 is DFQATT, CDR2 SNEGSKA, per germline (reference sequence). The V and J ends lost 0 bases and 7 bases respectively, with 18 bases between them. The CDR3 consists of 16 residues. This CDR3 reads CSARDQTAGLLEKLFF. CDR3 sequence (DNA): TGCAGTGCTAGAGATCAGACGGCAGGCCTTCTTGAAAAACTGTTTTTT.

This clonotype came up a few times. This chain links TRBV6-5 with TRBJ1-1; 7 nucleotides agree with TRBD1. Germline lookup yields CDR1 MNHEY and CDR2 SVGAGI. CDR3 length: 13 residues. V trimming: 2 bases; J trimming: 5 bases; junction bases outside the gene matches: 2. The CDR3 DNA reads TGTGCCAGCAGTTACGACAGGGTGACTGAAGCTTTCTTT. Translating gives CASSYDRVTEAFF.

The chain uses TRBV7-9 and TRBJ1-1; 8 bases map to TRBD1. Germline CDR1 is SEHNR and CDR2 is FQNEAQ (reference sequence). CDR3 size: 15 residues. J gave up 9 bases and V 6 bases, and 15 bases lay outside the gene matches. CDR3 nucleotide sequence: TGTGCCAGCAGTCAAGCCACAGGGGGGGCGACTCAAGCTTTCTTT. It is translated as CASSQATGGATQAFF.

This clonotype showed up many times. The J gene is TRBJ2-6, the V gene TRBV7-8; no clear D. Between the trimmed V and J ends, which lost 5 bases and 4 bases, there was a span of 12 bases. The CDR3 consists of 15 residues. Per the germline V gene, CDR1 is SGHVS and CDR2 is FQNEAQ. The CDR3 here is CASSLAATGANVLTF. The CDR3 DNA reads as TGTGCCAGCAGCCTCGCGGCCACGGGGGCCAACGTCCTGACTTTC.

There are a few counts of this clonotype. The V and J genes are TRBV20-1 and TRBJ1-3; no clear D. V gave up 0 bases and J gave up 0 bases, with 6 bases separating them. CDR1 and CDR2 (germline): DFQATT, SNEGSKA (reference sequence). This CDR3 spans 14 amino acids. The CDR3: CSAREAVSGNTIYF. The CDR3 coding sequence is TGCAGTGCTAGAGAGGCAGTCTCTGGAAACACCATATATTTT.

This clonotype was found once. J is TRBJ1-4 and V is TRBV20-1; D is perhaps TRBD1 (5 bases). Trimming removed 6 bases from V and 4 bases from J, with 15 bases in between. CDR1 is DFQATT and CDR2 is SNEGSKA in the germline V gene (reference sequence). The CDR3 spans 14 residues. Written as DNA, the CDR3 is TGCAGTGCCCAGGGACTGATGATTAATGAAAAACTGTTTTTT. This translates into CSAQGLMINEKLFF.

This chain uses TRBV12-3 or TRBV12-4 with TRBJ1-2, with D possibly being TRBD1 (5 bases). Trimming stripped 7 bases from V and 0 bases from J, with 12 bases between. CDR3 size: 14 residues. As DNA, the CDR3 is TGTGCCAGCATCCCAGGGTGGGCTAACTATGGCTACACCTTC. This sequence encodes CASIPGWANYGYTF.

This clonotype was detected ten times or more. V gene TRBV7-9 combines with J gene TRBJ2-7; 8 bases fit TRBD1. Germline-derived CDR1 and CDR2 are SEHNR and FQNEAQ (reference sequence). The CDR3 has 13 amino acids. With 6 bases clipped from V and 6 bases from J, the junction kept 7 bases outside the gene matches. CDR3: CASSPRGRVEQYF. The CDR3, as DNA: TGTGCCAGCAGTCCCAGGGGGCGCGTCGAGCAGTACTTC. The whole variable domain, filled in from reference TRBV7-9 and TRBJ2-7, reads DTGVSQNPRHKITKRGQNVTFRCDPISEHNRLYWYRQTLGQGPEFLTYFQNEAQLEKSRLLSDRFSAERPKGSFSTLEIQRTEQGDSAMYLCASSPRGRVEQYFGPGTRLTVT.

V and J are TRBV7-9 and TRBJ1-4; possibly TRBD1 for D (5 bases). V was pared by 5 bases and J by 7 bases, with 17 bases between. Germline V CDR1 and CDR2: SEHNR, FQNEAQ (reference sequence). CDR3 length: 15 residues. The CDR3 sequence is CASSPVRGNTEKLFF. In DNA form, the CDR3 reads TGTGCCAGCAGCCCGGTTAGGGGTAACACTGAAAAACTGTTTTTT.

This sequence joins TRBV10-3 and TRBJ2-7; TRBD1 is a possible D gene (6 bases). Trimming cost V 5 bases and J 3 bases, with 14 bases left between them. The CDR3 length is 14 residues. CDR1 is ENHRY and CDR2 is SYGVKD in the germline V gene. The CDR3: CAISNGQRFYEQYF. The CDR3 coding sequence is TGTGCCATCAGTAACGGACAGCGGTTCTACGAGCAGTACTTC.

This clonotype was detected many times. A read error may account for a junction end that differs from germline. This CDR3 reads CASSLLSSYEQYF. For the CDR3, the DNA is TGTGCCAGCAGTCTCCTGAGCTCCTACGAGCAGTACTTC. The V gene is TRBV5-1, the J gene TRBJ2-7, with D unresolved. Germline CDR1 reads SGHRS; CDR2 reads YFSETQ. CDR3 length: 13 amino acids.

The chain uses TRBV2 and TRBJ1-2; 7 bases map to TRBD1. V lost 7 bases and J lost 7; bases outside the gene matches: 15. The CDR3 totals 15 residues. Looked up from germline, CDR1 is SNHLY and CDR2 is FYNNEI. The CDR3, as DNA: TGTGCCAGCACCCTGACAGGGTGGGACGGGGGTGGCTACACCTTC. It encodes CASTLTGWDGGGYTF.

This clonotype appeared a few times. This chain links TRBV7-2 with TRBJ1-1; D is undetermined. The V gene lost 3 bases and the J gene lost 1 base, with 12 bases spanning the gap. The CDR3 covers 15 residues. Germline V CDR1 and CDR2: SGHTA, FQGNSA. CDR3 sequence reads: CASSLARTANTEAFF. CDR3 in DNA: TGTGCCAGCAGCTTGGCCAGGACGGCGAACACTGAAGCTTTCTTT.

This clonotype was observed a few times. V usage is TRBV19 and J usage is TRBJ2-2; no definite D call. CDR3 size: 15 residues. Germline V CDR1 and CDR2: LNHDA, SQIVND (reference sequence). Trimming stripped 7 bases from V and 0 bases from J, with 12 bases between. This CDR3 reads CASTHRTTNTGELFF. CDR3 sequence (DNA): TGTGCCAGTACCCATCGGACGACGAACACCGGGGAGCTGTTTTTT.

This clonotype was seen at least ten times. V and J are TRBV7-9 and TRBJ2-5, with D possibly being TRBD2 (5 bases). The CDR3 loop spans 15 amino acids. Germline V gives CDR1 SEHNR, CDR2 FQNEAQ (reference sequence). Trimming left V 4 bases short and J 3 bases short, with 15 bases between. The CDR3 region has the DNA TGTGCCAGCAGCTCCGGTACTAGATCAGAAGAGACCCAGTACTTC. This gives the protein CASSSGTRSEETQYF. Full variable domain (remainder filled in from reference TRBV7-9 and TRBJ2-5): DTGVSQNPRHKITKRGQNVTFRCDPISEHNRLYWYRQTLGQGPEFLTYFQNEAQLEKSRLLSDRFSAERPKGSFSTLEIQRTEQGDSAMYLCASSSGTRSEETQYFGPGTRLLVL.

This chain uses TRBV24-1 with TRBJ2-2; no clear D gene. V shed 4 bases and J shed 9 bases, with 2 bases lying between them. The CDR3 extends over 10 amino acids. Germline loops: CDR1 KGHDR, CDR2 SFDVKD. Here the CDR3 reads CATSDRELFF. The CDR3 bases are TGTGCCACCAGTGACCGGGAGCTGTTTTTT.

This clonotype has more than one count but fewer than ten. This sequence joins TRBV3-1 and TRBJ1-5; no clear D gene. The germline V gene encodes CDR1 LGHDT and CDR2 YNNKEL (reference sequence). The CDR3 has 14 residues. Trimming took off 0 bases at V and 7 bases at J, with 10 bases between the two ends. The CDR3 region is CASSQDNSRQPQHF. CDR3 in DNA: TGTGCCAGCAGCCAAGATAACAGCAGGCAGCCCCAGCATTTT.

This clonotype has at least ten counts. This chain connects TRBV7-3 to TRBJ1-5; no definite D call. Trimming removed 3 bases from V and 13 bases from J, with 10 bases in between. Per germline, CDR1 SGHTA and CDR2 FQGTGA. The CDR3 is made up of 11 amino acids. CDR3 sequence: CASSFGAGQHF. The CDR3 DNA sequence: TGTGCCAGCAGCTTTGGAGCCGGTCAGCATTTT.